This TCR beta chain was obtained from a study of shared clonotypes between healthy human individuals. Germline values: CDR1 MDHEN, CDR2 SYDVKM. This CDR3 contains 15 residues. The V end was cut by 4 bases, the J end by 3 bases, with 15 bases between. Produced via immunoSEQ multiplex PCR; TCRdb's table is partial and in-frame only. The sample lists about 600,000 clones, around three quarters occurring once. Specimen: PBMCs. This chain connects TRBV28 to TRBJ1-1; a possible D gene is TRBD1 (6 bases). This clonotype originated in a woman aged 40-49 years in good health. Some clones in this sample may be carry-over from other donors' samples. CDR3 in amino acids: CASSSQGKGDTEAFF. The CDR3 region has the DNA TGTGCCAGCAGTTCACAGGGTAAGGGGGACACTGAAGCTTTCTTT.